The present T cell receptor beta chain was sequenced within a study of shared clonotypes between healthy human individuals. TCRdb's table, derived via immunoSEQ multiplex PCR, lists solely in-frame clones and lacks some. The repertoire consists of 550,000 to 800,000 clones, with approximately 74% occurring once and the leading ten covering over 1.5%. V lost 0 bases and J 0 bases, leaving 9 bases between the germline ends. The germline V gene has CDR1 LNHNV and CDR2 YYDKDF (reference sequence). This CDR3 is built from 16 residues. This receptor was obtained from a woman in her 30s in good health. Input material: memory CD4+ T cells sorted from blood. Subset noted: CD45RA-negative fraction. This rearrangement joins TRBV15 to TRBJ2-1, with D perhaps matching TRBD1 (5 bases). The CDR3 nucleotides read TGTGCCACCAGCAGAGAGGGCGGACACTCCTACAATGAGCAGTTCTTC. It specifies CATSREGGHSYNEQFF. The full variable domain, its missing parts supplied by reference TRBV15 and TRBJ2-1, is DAMVIQNPRYQVTQFGKPVTLSCSQTLNHNVMYWYQQKSSQAPKLLFHYYDKDFNNEADTPDNFQSRRPNTSFCFLDIRSPGLGDTAMYLCATSREGGHSYNEQFFGPGTRLTVL.